A single sample is the source of the 15 T cell receptor beta chains below, sequenced in a study of T cell repertoires in cytomegalovirus infection (dated by TCRdb to about 2019). The antigens these receptors bind are not known. In the paper's terms, the treatment or condition label means: in vitro stimulation with specific CMV peptide epitopes to enrich CMV-specific T cells. Sequencing was performed on an Illumina HiSeq 1500. TCRdb passed the public sequencing reads through fastp at Q25 and MiXCR, retaining productive beta sequences. Rows with a matching CDR3 protein are joined into one entry that keeps the most common DNA and genes. The sample table records about 570,000 distinct CDR3 sequences; about 40% of these occur just once. 48% of the sample is held by the ten biggest clonotypes. The sequences come from cultured PBMCs, collected from culture after CMV antigen stimulation. The receptors derive from a human donor in good health (CMV status not recorded). Some clones in this sample may be carry-over from other donors' samples.

This clonotype was counted between two and nine times. This chain joins TRBV7-9 and TRBJ1-3; D gene unclear. This CDR3 is 16 amino acids long. The V end was cut by 4 bases, the J end by 0 bases, with 13 bases between. Germline CDR1 reads SEHNR; CDR2 reads FQNEAQ (reference sequence). CDR3 sequence reads: CASSSWTENSGNTIYF. The DNA of the CDR3 is TGTGCCAGCAGCTCCTGGACTGAGAACTCTGGAAACACCATATATTTT.

This clonotype was counted between two and nine times. This rearrangement joins TRBV6-2 or TRBV6-3 to TRBJ2-3; TRBD2 agrees at 7 bases. This CDR3 comprises 13 residues. CDR1 is MNHEY and CDR2 is SVGEGT in the germline V gene. Trimming cost V 10 bases and J 2 bases; bases outside gene matches: 6. The CDR3 spells CANQRDPTDTQYF. The CDR3, as DNA: TGTGCCAATCAGCGGGACCCCACAGATACGCAGTATTTT.

The genes are TRBV25-1 and TRBJ2-7; 12 bases map to TRBD1. Trimming removed 2 bases from V and 6 bases from J; junction bases left unmatched: 5. This CDR3 comprises 15 residues. Germline CDR1 and CDR2: MGHDK and SYGVNS. The CDR3 here is CASSETGTGGGEQYF. Written as DNA, the CDR3 is TGTGCCAGCAGTGAAACCGGGACAGGGGGCGGCGAGCAGTACTTC.

This clonotype was detected only a few times. The chain recombines TRBV7-6 with TRBJ1-1; a weak D match, TRBD1 (6 bases). Between the trimmed V and J ends, which lost 0 bases and 11 bases, there was a span of 16 bases. The CDR3 extends over 14 amino acids. The germline gives CDR1 SGHVS, CDR2 FNYEAQ. This CDR3 is CASSLAEQGKVAFF. CDR3 in DNA: TGTGCCAGCAGCTTAGCGGAGCAGGGGAAGGTTGCTTTCTTT.

V gene TRBV6-1 combines with J gene TRBJ2-1; D unresolved. The CDR3 extends over 13 amino acids. V was trimmed by 3 bases and J by 2 bases, leaving 5 bases between them. Germline assignment: CDR1 MNHNS and CDR2 SASEGT. Here the CDR3 reads CASSDRTYNEQFF. The CDR3, as DNA: TGTGCCAGCAGTGATAGGACCTACAATGAGCAGTTCTTC.

The CDR3 coding sequence is TGTGCCAGCAGTGAACGCAGGGTGGGGACTGAAGCTTTCTTT. Encoded protein: CASSERRVGTEAFF. The J gene is TRBJ1-1, the V gene TRBV2; D may be TRBD1 (5 bases). The V end was cut by 2 bases, the J end by 5 bases, with 12 bases between. Germline CDR1 is SNHLY and CDR2 is FYNNEI. The CDR3 contains 14 residues.

This clonotype was detected only a few times. The rearrangement links TRBV6-1 to TRBJ1-1; D not resolved. This CDR3 is 11 amino acids long. With 7 bases removed from V and 6 bases from J, the gap between germline ends came to 9 bases. Per the germline V gene, CDR1 is MNHNS and CDR2 is SASEGT. This CDR3 reads CASIKVSEAFF. DNA of the CDR3: TGTGCCAGCATTAAGGTTTCTGAAGCTTTCTTT.

CDR3 loop: CASSLDRRPTDTQYF. Here the CDR3 DNA reads TGTGCCAGCAGTCTGGACCGACGGCCCACAGATACGCAGTATTTT. This rearrangement joins TRBV12-3 or TRBV12-4 to TRBJ2-3; D uncertain. Trimming took 5 bases from V and 2 from J, leaving 14 bases between them. This CDR3 contains 15 residues.

The rearrangement links TRBV18 to TRBJ1-5, with TRBD1 identical over 9 bases. Germline CDR1 and CDR2: KGHSH and LQKENI. V lost 5 bases, J lost 0 bases, and 5 bases stayed unmatched. The CDR3 is made up of 16 amino acids. CDR3 protein: CASSKGQGNSNQPQHF. The CDR3 DNA follows: TGTGCCAGCTCAAAAGGACAGGGGAATAGCAATCAGCCCCAGCATTTT.

The chain has TRBV29-1 and TRBJ2-1; weak D call: TRBD2 (6 bases). This CDR3 comprises 13 residues. Trimming left V 7 bases short and J 8 bases short, with 18 bases between. In germline, CDR1 is SQVTM, CDR2 ANQGSEA. CDR3 DNA: TGCAGCGCGTACGGGACTCCCGGGCATGAGCAGTTCTTC. It codes for CSAYGTPGHEQFF.

The chain recombines TRBV7-6 with TRBJ2-5, with D perhaps given as TRBD1 or TRBD2 (6 bases each). The germline V gene has CDR1 SGHVS and CDR2 FNYEAQ. The CDR3 extends over 15 amino acids. The germline V and J ends were trimmed by 8 bases and 0 bases, with 16 bases remaining between them. CDR3 DNA sequence: TGTGCCAGCTCAGACCCCGGGGGCCACCAAGAGACCCAGTACTTC. Its protein product is CASSDPGGHQETQYF. The full variable domain, in which reference TRBV7-6 and TRBJ2-5 provide the parts outside the CDR3, is GAGVSQSPRYKVTKRGQDVALRCDPISGHVSLYWYRQALGQGPEFLTYFNYEAQQDKSGLPNDRFSAERPEGSISTLTIQRTEQRDSAMYRCASSDPGGHQETQYFGPGTRLLVL.

The rearrangement links TRBV7-9 to TRBJ2-2; 10 nucleotides agree with TRBD2. The germline V gene has CDR1 SEHNR and CDR2 FQNEAQ (reference sequence). Trimming cost V 5 bases and J 4 bases; bases outside gene matches: 10. CDR3 size: 17 residues. The CDR3 is CASSPGVLAGPTGELFF. CDR3 nucleotide sequence: TGTGCCAGCAGCCCCGGGGTACTAGCGGGACCCACCGGGGAGCTGTTTTTT.

This clonotype was detected only a few times. This sequence joins TRBV24-1 and TRBJ2-1; a weak D match, TRBD2 (5 bases). There are 13 residues in the CDR3. The V end lost 10 bases, the J end lost 5 bases, and 14 bases lay between the germline ends. Germline CDR1 and CDR2: KGHDR and SFDVKD. The CDR3 loop reads CATGSGVHNEQFF. CDR3 nucleotide sequence: TGTGCCACTGGGAGTGGAGTCCACAATGAGCAGTTCTTC.

The chain is built from TRBV13 and TRBJ1-3; unclear D gene. The germline V gene has CDR1 PRHDT and CDR2 FYEKMQ (reference sequence). The ends were cut back, 8 bases at V and 0 bases at J, with 11 bases in the middle. This CDR3 region has 14 residues. Here the CDR3 reads CASATGNSGNTIYF. The CDR3 region has the DNA TGTGCCAGCGCCACGGGGAACTCTGGAAACACCATATATTTT.

This clonotype was found a few times. This chain connects TRBV4-2 to TRBJ2-7, with 14 positions matching TRBD2. The trim removed 3 bases at V and 0 bases at J, leaving 1 base unmatched. The length of the CDR3 is 16 residues. CDR1 and CDR2 from the germline V gene are LGHNA and YNFKEQ. The chain's CDR3 is CASSHGTSGGSYEQYF. CDR3 DNA: TGTGCCAGCAGCCATGGGACTAGCGGGGGCTCCTACGAGCAGTACTTC.